This T cell receptor (beta chain) was recovered during a study of CD8+ T cells in alopecia areata (dated by TCRdb to 2016 to 2018). Regarding the study in general: The treated patients took part in an open-label pilot trial in which moderate-to-severe alopecia areata was treated with oral tofacitinib at 5 to 10 mg twice daily. Tofacitinib was administered for 6 to 18 months, and 6 months of follow-up off drug were then conducted to assess delayed response and recurrence. The SALT score, which quantifies the percentage of affected scalp surface area, was used to measure disease severity in treated patients. In both human patients and the C3H/HeJ mouse model, the study applied high-throughput TCRbeta sequencing to look at T cell clonal expansion in alopecia areata. On the human side, TCRbeta sequencing was run on scalp tissue and on sorted CD4+ and CD8+ peripheral blood T cells from healthy controls and from alopecia areata patients with either patchy or totalis/universalis disease. Biopsies were taken from tofacitinib-treated patients at baseline and at 4 and 24 weeks of treatment, and a later scalp biopsy was taken in several of the tofacitinib-treated patients. Scalp clonality was compared among normal scalp (n=4), patchy alopecia areata scalp (n=8), and alopecia totalis/universalis scalp (n=8). RNA was obtained with the PAXgene miRNA kit for fixed scalp, the miRNeasy kit for PBMCs, and the RNeasy kit for mouse skin. Amplification of TCRbeta CDR3 regions was done by immunoSEQ multiplex PCR using 35 Vbeta forward primers and 13 Jbeta reverse primers.

What the study reported, not specific to this receptor: Tofacitinib significantly decreased scalp clonality and the number of expanded CD8+ clones among the top 100 scalp clones. TCR sequences shared between patients were less clear than in mice, possibly partly because of HLA diversity in the patient population. Unlike mouse skin, which is dominated by gammadelta T cells, normal human skin has resident alphabeta T cells that are also sequenced, and this complicates analysis of the scalp TCR repertoire. Compared with normal scalp, lesional scalp, particularly in alopecia totalis/universalis, had higher clonality and more expanded CD8+ clones, which suggests antigenic drive. During tofacitinib treatment, many expanded lesional clones stuck around in both scalp and blood, and this persistence may partly explain why relapse happens after treatment is stopped. Because the treated cohort was small and had just a single nonresponder, larger studies are needed to establish links between baseline CD8+ expansion and response.

Trimmed from V: 4 bases; trimmed from J: 5 bases; junction bases lacking a gene match: 13. Taken from the germline V gene (reference sequence), the CDR1 and CDR2 loops are SEHNR and FQNEAQ. The CDR3 numbers 16 residues from cysteine through phenylalanine. CDR3 DNA is the only sequence kept; it has 48 bases, read in frame from the first base. The sample's time point label, in plain terms: more than 3 weeks on oral tofacitinib. The sample's treatment or condition label is to be understood as: oral pan-JAK inhibitor, 5-10 mg twice daily. Lesional scalp punch biopsies and peripheral blood were collected from alopecia areata patients. PBMCs were isolated by density centrifugation and stained for CD3, CD4 and CD8, after which CD4+ and CD8+ T cells were sorted on a FACSAria. Concerning this clone itself: What antigen it recognizes has not been identified. Base quality data are lacking; no much larger clone is found one base away.

Library preparation employed the immunoSEQ multiplex PCR assay. For TCR sequencing, RNA was extracted from every sample and reverse transcribed into cDNA to serve as template. First-strand cDNA was synthesized using SuperScript III with a 2:1 mix of oligo-dT and random hexamers. A synthetic immune receptor repertoire was used to assess amplification bias, and residual bias was removed computationally. For the original study's pipeline: Raw reads were preprocessed to remove errors, and CDR3 was defined by IMGT conventions from the conserved cysteine to phenylalanine. Clonality was computed by normalizing Shannon entropy by log2 of the number of productive unique TCRs and subtracting the result from 1. Whether scalp clones were CD4 or CD8 was inferred by matching scalp TCRbeta sequences against CD4 and CD8 repertoires sorted from blood. Imported from immuneACCESS, the table was reduced by TCRdb to in-frame sequences with V and J called. These copies leave out some clones; in studies compared against another copy, an unresolved V gene accounts for under half, and the cause of the remainder is not known. The V and J calls and clone size were taken over from that table, and D and trimming were inferred from the DNA. Present in this sample are about 200,000 clones, about 60% of which were seen just once. The ten largest make up around 3.2% of the sample.

This receptor chain uses TRBV7-9 and TRBJ1-2; TRBD1 agrees with 7 junctional bases. The clonotype originates from a human donor with alopecia areata. The specimen comprised CD4+ T cells sorted from blood, sampled at week 4, from a patient treated with tofacitinib. The DNA is as follows: TGTGCCAGCAGCTCGCGCTCCCGGGACAGAGATTATGGCTACACCTTC. The translation is CASSSRSRDRDYGYTF.